Presented here are 10 T cell receptor beta chains from one specimen sequenced in a study of CD8+ T cells in alopecia areata. cDNA serving as the sequencing template came from extracted, reverse transcribed RNA. Profiled with immunoSEQ multiplex PCR; TCRdb holds only in-frame clones, not every one. The table lists some 56,000 clones, about 96% of them singletons. The material was CD8+ T cells sorted from blood, obtained at week 0. All receptors derive from a human donor with alopecia areata.

The V gene is TRBV4-2, the J gene TRBJ2-1; a possible D gene is TRBD2 (5 bases). Germline V gives CDR1 LGHNA, CDR2 YNFKEQ. The CDR3 totals 16 residues. Trimming shortened V by 1 base and J by 0 bases, and 10 bases separated the two germline ends. CDR3 nucleotides: TGTGCCAGCAGCCAAGTCTTGGGGAGCTCCTACAATGAGCAGTTCTTC. Residues: CASSQVLGSSYNEQFF.

This chain uses TRBV10-2 with TRBJ2-5, with D perhaps matching TRBD2 (7 bases). The V end was cut by 5 bases, the J end by 0 bases, with 13 bases between. CDR3 length: 15 residues. Germline CDR1 and CDR2: WSHSY and SAAADI. The CDR3 region has the DNA TGCGCCAGCAGTCCGGGGGGCGCAGACCAAGAGACCCAGTACTTC. Its protein is CASSPGGADQETQYF.

A note on this clone: A read error may produce the germline difference seen at one junction end. DNA of the CDR3: TGTGCTAGCAGTTTGCAGGAGGGGGGGGCCCCCCAGTTCTTC. It specifies CASSLQEGGAPQFF. The rearrangement links TRBV7-7 to TRBJ2-1; D is possibly TRBD2 (7 bases). In germline, CDR1 is SSHAT, CDR2 FNYEAQ (reference sequence). The CDR3 is made up of 14 amino acids.

The chain uses TRBV7-8 and TRBJ2-2; tentatively, D is TRBD1 (7 bases). Trimming removed 4 bases at V and 1 base at J, with 10 bases between. The CDR3 consists of 15 residues. Germline-derived CDR1 and CDR2 are SGHVS and FQNEAQ. CDR3 sequence reads: CASSWGDRNTGELFF. CDR3 nucleotides: TGTGCCAGCAGCTGGGGGGACAGGAACACCGGGGAGCTGTTTTTT. Full variable domain (remainder filled in from reference TRBV7-8 and TRBJ2-2): GAGVSQSPRYKVAKRGQDVALRCDPISGHVSLFWYQQALGQGPEFLTYFQNEAQLDKSGLPSDRFFAERPEGSVSTLKIQRTQQEDSAVYLCASSWGDRNTGELFFGEGSRLTVL.

V and J are TRBV7-2 and TRBJ2-5, with TRBD2 identical over 13 bases. CDR1 SGHTA and CDR2 FQGNSA come from the germline V gene. With 10 bases clipped from V and 3 bases from J, the junction kept 14 bases outside the gene matches. CDR3 length: 17 amino acids. This CDR3 is CATKGGLAGWVEETQYF. CDR3 in DNA: TGTGCCACCAAGGGGGGACTAGCGGGGTGGGTCGAAGAGACCCAGTACTTC.

The chain is built from TRBV4-1 and TRBJ1-1; perhaps TRBD1 as D (5 bases). Trimming removed 4 bases at V and 5 bases at J, with 11 bases between. This CDR3 comprises 13 residues. From germline, CDR1 is MGHRA and CDR2 YSYEKL. The CDR3 loop reads CASSPGTGTEAFF. The CDR3 nucleotides are TGCGCCAGCAGCCCCGGGACTGGAACTGAAGCTTTCTTT.

This chain connects TRBV29-1 to TRBJ1-3, with no clear D. V shed 1 base and J shed 0 bases, with 7 bases lying between them. The CDR3 has 14 residues. The V gene's germline CDR1 is SQVTM and CDR2 ANQGSEA. CDR3 sequence (DNA): TGCAGCGTTGAAGGTGGAGTCTCTGGAAACACCATATATTTT. Its translation: CSVEGGVSGNTIYF.

The CDR3 coding sequence is TGTGCCAGCAGCTTAGGTTTGGTGGAGCAGTACTTC. As protein: CASSLGLVEQYF. The gene calls are TRBV13 and TRBJ2-7; D uncertain. There are 12 residues in the CDR3. The V gene lost 0 bases and the J gene lost 7 bases, with 7 bases spanning the gap. Germline CDR1 is PRHDT and CDR2 is FYEKMQ (reference sequence).

This rearrangement joins TRBV12-5 to TRBJ2-5; D tentatively fits TRBD1 or TRBD2 (7 bases each). Germline V gene sequence: CDR1 LGHNT, CDR2 FRNRAP. V shed 1 base and J shed 4 bases, with 13 bases lying between them. This CDR3 region has 15 residues. Here the CDR3 reads CASGLAGGGSETQYF. CDR3 in DNA: TGTGCTAGTGGTTTGGCAGGGGGGGGTTCAGAGACCCAGTACTTC.

The chain employs TRBV7-2 and TRBJ2-2, with D possibly matching TRBD1 (5 bases). V lost 5 bases, J lost 3 bases, and 10 bases lay in between. CDR3 length: 14 residues. CDR1 is SGHTA, CDR2 FQGNSA, per germline. The CDR3 is CASSLDSYTGELFF. Written as DNA, the CDR3 is TGTGCCAGCAGCCTCGACAGTTACACCGGGGAGCTGTTTTTT.